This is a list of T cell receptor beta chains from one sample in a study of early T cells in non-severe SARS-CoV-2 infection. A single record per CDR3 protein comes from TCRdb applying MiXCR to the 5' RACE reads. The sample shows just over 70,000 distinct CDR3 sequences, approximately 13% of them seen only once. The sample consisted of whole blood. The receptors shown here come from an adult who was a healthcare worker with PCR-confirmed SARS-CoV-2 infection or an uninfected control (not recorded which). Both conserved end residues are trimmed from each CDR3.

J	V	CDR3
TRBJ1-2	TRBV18	ASSLRGQGFGDYGYT
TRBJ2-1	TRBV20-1	SAKDNNEQF
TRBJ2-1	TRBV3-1	ASSQEVSSHNEQF
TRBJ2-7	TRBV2	ASNEFRDADEQY
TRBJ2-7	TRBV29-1	SVLQDYEQY
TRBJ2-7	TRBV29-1	SVEWGTYEQY
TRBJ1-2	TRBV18	ASSPRGDYGYT
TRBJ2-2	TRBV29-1	SVYSGANTGELF
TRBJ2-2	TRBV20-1	SAGTDSGDGELF
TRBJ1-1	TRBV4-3	ASSQEQKLTGRSGNTEAF
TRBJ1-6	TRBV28	ASSSTGILYNSPLH
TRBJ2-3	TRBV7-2	ARRGENTDTQY
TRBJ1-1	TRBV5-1	ASSSGLPEAF
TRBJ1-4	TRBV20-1	SARQGALNEKLF
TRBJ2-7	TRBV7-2	ASSFSSTGGYEQY
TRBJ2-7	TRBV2	ASSDGTSYEQY
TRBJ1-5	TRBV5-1	ASSSMPGDQPQH
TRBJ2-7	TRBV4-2	ASSQDEQAYEQY
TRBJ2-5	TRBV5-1	ASSHDGVGETQY
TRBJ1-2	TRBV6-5	ASRPRTQAYT
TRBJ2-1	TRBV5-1	ATRVALVSSYNEQF
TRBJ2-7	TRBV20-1	SARRDRGEQY
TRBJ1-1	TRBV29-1	SVGRGGWNVDTEAF